This TCR beta chain appears in the sequencing data of a study of technical replicates of blood from several donors. This table comes from immunoSEQ multiplex PCR, and its TCRdb copy is limited to in-frame clones, with some not included. This sample has 56,000 or so clones; about 95% occur once, and the top ten carry 2.5% to 3.5%. This CDR3 region has 17 residues. CDR1 KGHSH and CDR2 LQKENI come from the germline V gene. Trimming shortened V by 5 bases and J by 3 bases, and 21 bases separated the two germline ends. Sequenced sample: PBMCs. The J gene is TRBJ2-3, the V gene TRBV18, with D tentatively TRBD2 (7 bases). The receptor was derived from a human donor in good health. Some clones in this sample may be carry-over from other donors' samples. In DNA form, the CDR3 reads TGTGCCAGCTCATCTAACCGGGCGGGGGCTGGGACAGATACGCAGTATTTT. Translated: CASSSNRAGAGTDTQYF.